Following are 28 T cell receptor beta chains from one sample sequenced in a study of blood T cell repertoires in COVID-19. Here immunoSEQ multiplex PCR was the method, and the copy in TCRdb shows in-frame clones only, minus some. The sample records over 45,000 clones, 65% to 80% being singletons. Sequencing was performed on peripheral blood. These receptors were taken from a human donor with active or convalescent COVID-19. The donor label of this sample is uncertain.

This clone has a single count. This rearrangement joins TRBV28 to TRBJ1-2, with D perhaps TRBD1 (5 bases). V lost 7 bases and J 2 bases, leaving 11 bases between the germline ends. The germline V gene encodes CDR1 MDHEN and CDR2 SYDVKM. This CDR3 has 13 amino acids. The CDR3 DNA reads TGTGCCAGCATCGGGGGTCCCAACTATGGCTACACCTTC. It specifies CASIGGPNYGYTF.

This clone was seen only once. J is TRBJ1-5 and V is TRBV4-1, with a weak D call TRBD1 (5 bases). The CDR3 sequence is 15 residues long. Looked up from germline, CDR1 is MGHRA and CDR2 is YSYEKL. Trimming took 4 bases from V and 4 from J, leaving 14 bases between them. The DNA for the CDR3 is TGCGCCAGCAGCCGGACATTTTTGGCGAATCAGCCCCAGCATTTT. It encodes CASSRTFLANQPQHF.

This clone occurred once. This chain connects TRBV11-2 to TRBJ2-3; TRBD2 matches 7 bases. The CDR3 spans 14 residues. Germline CDR1 and CDR2: SGHAT and FQNNGV. V shed 7 bases, J shed 4 bases, and the junction held 8 bases outside the gene matches. CDR3 nucleotides: TGTGCCAGCACCTACGGCGGGAGCTCAGATACGCAGTATTTT. Translated, it gives CASTYGGSSDTQYF.

The chain combines TRBV11-3 with TRBJ2-2; D is unresolved. Germline assignment: CDR1 SGHNT and CDR2 YENEEA. V dropped 2 bases and J dropped 8 bases, with 15 bases sitting between them. This CDR3 has 15 amino acids. CDR3 nucleotide sequence: TGTGCCAGCAGCTTATATTCGGGTCCTACGGGGGAGCTGTTTTTT. It yields the protein CASSLYSGPTGELFF.

V is TRBV7-6 and J is TRBJ1-1, with TRBD1 matching over 8 bases. The J segment lost 3 bases and the V segment lost 5 bases, leaving 8 bases of the junction unmatched. The CDR3 runs to 15 residues. Germline CDR1 is SGHVS and CDR2 is FNYEAQ. CDR3 coding DNA: TGTGCCAGCAGCCCGGGGGCAGGGGGCCACACTGAAGCTTTCTTT. It yields the protein CASSPGAGGHTEAFF.

The genes are TRBV6-5 and TRBJ1-1, with D possibly matching TRBD1 (5 bases). V lost 2 bases and J lost 5, with 9 bases in between. This CDR3 region has 13 residues. Germline CDR1 and CDR2: MNHEY and SVGAGI. The DNA for the CDR3 is TGTGCCAGCAGTTACGGGGCGCAAACTGAAGCTTTCTTT. This gives the protein CASSYGAQTEAFF.

The chain employs TRBV5-1 and TRBJ1-3; 7 bases match TRBD1. CDR3 length equals 15 residues. V lost 1 base to trimming and J lost 2 bases; unmatched junction nucleotides: 3. CDR1 is SGHRS, CDR2 YFSETQ, per germline. In nucleotides, the CDR3 is TGCGCCAGCAGCTTGACAGGGGCGGCTGGAAACACCATATATTTT. This translates into CASSLTGAAGNTIYF.

This clone came up many times. This chain connects TRBV2 to TRBJ2-3, with TRBD1 identical over 7 bases. Per germline, CDR1 SNHLY and CDR2 FYNNEI. V lost 4 bases to trimming and J lost 0 bases; unmatched junction nucleotides: 4. The CDR3 contains 15 residues. The CDR3 coding sequence is TGTGCCAGCAGTGTGGGGACAGCAAGCACAGATACGCAGTATTTT. It yields the protein CASSVGTASTDTQYF.

This clone occurred a few times. V usage is TRBV4-1 and J usage is TRBJ2-1; the D gene is possibly TRBD2 (5 bases). Trimming left V 1 base short and J 0 bases short, with 13 bases between. The CDR3 has 17 amino acids. Germline V CDR1 and CDR2: MGHRA, YSYEKL. The CDR3 nucleotides read TGCGCCAGCAGCCAAGGCTTAGCGCGCAGCTCCTACAATGAGCAGTTCTTC. As protein: CASSQGLARSSYNEQFF.

The V call is TRBV7-9, the J call TRBJ2-3, with 8 bases lining up with TRBD1. Germline V CDR1 and CDR2: SEHNR, FQNEAQ (reference sequence). CDR3 length: 16 residues. V lost 1 base to trimming and J lost 1 base; unmatched junction nucleotides: 4. CDR3 bases: TGTGCCAGCAGCTTAGACCGGGGACAGGGCACAGATACGCAGTATTTT. Its protein product is CASSLDRGQGTDTQYF.

The rearrangement uses TRBV7-8 and TRBJ1-1; D may be TRBD1 (5 bases). V dropped 4 bases and J dropped 6 bases, with 15 bases sitting between them. The V gene's germline CDR1 is SGHVS and CDR2 FQNEAQ. There are 14 residues in the CDR3. The CDR3 DNA follows: TGTGCCAGCAGCTCCAGGGAGGGTAGAGCTGAAGCTTTCTTT. This gives the protein CASSSREGRAEAFF.

This clone is a singleton in its sample. This chain joins TRBV3-1 (or the pseudogene TRBV3-2) and TRBJ1-1; unclear D gene. Between the trimmed V and J ends, which lost 4 bases and 1 base, there was a span of 16 bases. The CDR3 runs 16 residues. In germline, CDR1 is LGHDT, CDR2 YNNKEL (reference sequence). The CDR3 DNA is TGTGCCAGCAGCCCCCCGAGGCAGATTTGGAACACTGAAGCTTTCTTT. Translating gives CASSPPRQIWNTEAFF.

This clone appeared a few times. This chain links TRBV21-1 with TRBJ2-7; the table calls TRBD1, which could not be checked here. TRBV21-1 is described as a pseudogene. CDR3 length: 16 residues. The CDR3 loop is CASSNPPDSVPYEQYF. The CDR3 DNA reads TGTGCCAGCAGCAATCCTCCGGACAGTGTACCCTACGAGCAGTACTTC.

The gene calls are TRBV27 and TRBJ1-6; 7 positions match TRBD1. The CDR3 runs to 15 residues. Germline V gene lookup returns CDR1 MNHEY and CDR2 SMNVEV (reference sequence). V was pared by 6 bases and J by 7 bases, with 9 bases of the junction left unmatched. CDR3 loop: CASSMTGTENSPLHF. The DNA of the CDR3 is TGTGCCAGCAGCATGACCGGGACAGAGAATTCACCCCTCCACTTT.

V and J are TRBV11-3 and TRBJ2-1, with TRBD2 identical over 10 bases. Germline assignment: CDR1 SGHNT and CDR2 YENEEA. J gave up 6 bases and V 1 base, and 9 bases lay outside the gene matches. This CDR3 has 17 amino acids. The CDR3 protein is CASSLGNIAGGPNEQFF. The DNA of the CDR3 is TGTGCCAGCAGCTTAGGTAATATAGCGGGAGGACCCAATGAGCAGTTCTTC.

The chain has TRBV11-3 and TRBJ1-2; 7 bases line up with TRBD1. This CDR3 contains 14 residues. Germline values: CDR1 SGHNT, CDR2 YENEEA. V trimming: 2 bases; J trimming: 4 bases; junction bases outside the gene matches: 4. DNA of the CDR3: TGTGCCAGCAGCTTACAGGGGGATCCCTATGGCTACACCTTC. It encodes CASSLQGDPYGYTF.

This chain uses TRBV9 with TRBJ1-3; maybe TRBD1 (5 bases). V was clipped by 1 base and J by 0 bases, with 14 bases between them. The CDR3 runs 17 residues. Germline assignment: CDR1 SGDLS and CDR2 YYNGEE. The CDR3 loop is CASSVRDFRVSGNTIYF. CDR3 coding DNA: TGTGCCAGCAGCGTAAGGGACTTCAGGGTCTCTGGAAACACCATATATTTT.

This clone showed up just once. The chain links TRBV29-1 to TRBJ1-5; 7 bases map to TRBD1. Germline-derived CDR1 and CDR2 are SQVTM and ANQGSEA. The ends lost 6 bases at V and 6 bases at J; junction bases unmatched: 8. The CDR3 spans 13 residues. The CDR3 DNA is TGCAGCGTCCGGTGGGGGGACAGTCAGCCCCAGCATTTT. It yields the protein CSVRWGDSQPQHF.

V usage is TRBV7-2 and J usage is TRBJ2-5, with TRBD2 identical over 7 bases. The CDR3 runs 15 residues. In germline, CDR1 is SGHTA, CDR2 FQGNSA. Germline trimming cut 2 bases from V and 4 bases from J; bases unmatched to any gene: 7. CDR3 nucleotide sequence: TGTGCCAGCAGCTTATTCGGCGGGAGAGTAGAGACCCAGTACTTC. Protein product: CASSLFGGRVETQYF.

This rearrangement joins TRBV18 to TRBJ2-5; the match to TRBD2 covers 8 bases. V lost 3 bases, J lost 3 bases, and 6 bases stayed unmatched. CDR1 is KGHSH, CDR2 LQKENI, per germline. The CDR3 runs to 15 residues. The CDR3 loop reads CASSPPGLGEETQYF. The CDR3 nucleotides read TGTGCCAGCTCACCCCCGGGACTAGGGGAAGAGACCCAGTACTTC.

The chain carries TRBV6-6 and TRBJ2-7; possible D gene TRBD1, 5 bases. The CDR3 totals 13 residues. Germline CDR1 MNHNY, CDR2 SVGAGI (reference sequence). Trimming stripped 5 bases from V and 10 bases from J, with 18 bases between. The CDR3 loop reads CASSQSKDNYQYF. The DNA for the CDR3 is TGTGCCAGCAGTCAGTCCAAGGACAACTACCAGTACTTC.

This sequence joins TRBV27 and TRBJ1-1; TRBD1 is a possible D gene (5 bases). CDR3 length: 15 residues. Trimming left V 8 bases short and J 6 bases short, with 22 bases between. The germline V gene has CDR1 MNHEY and CDR2 SMNVEV (reference sequence). In nucleotides, the CDR3 is TGTGCCAGCGGAAAGGAGAACAGGAGAGGTGCTGAAGCTTTCTTT. It specifies CASGKENRRGAEAFF.

This chain joins TRBV10-1 and TRBJ2-2; 12 bases line up with TRBD1. Looked up from germline, CDR1 is WNHNN and CDR2 is SYGVQD (reference sequence). The CDR3 loop spans 15 amino acids. The V gene end was trimmed by 3 bases and the J gene end by 6 bases; junction bases not matched to a gene: 2. The CDR3, as DNA: TGCGCCAGCAGTGATGGGACAGGGGGCCCCGGGGAGCTGTTTTTT. It encodes CASSDGTGGPGELFF.

This rearrangement joins TRBV5-1 to TRBJ2-2; perhaps TRBD1 as D (6 bases). The ends were cut back, 4 bases at V and 2 bases at J, with 9 bases in the middle. CDR1 and CDR2 (germline): SGHRS, YFSETQ. CDR3 length equals 14 residues. The CDR3 loop is CASSPGQNTGELFF. In nucleotides, the CDR3 is TGCGCCAGCAGCCCGGGACAAAACACCGGGGAGCTGTTTTTT.

V is TRBV28 and J is TRBJ1-1; TRBD1 matches at 9 bases. Unmatched junction bases numbered 9, after V lost 8 bases and J lost 11 bases. The CDR3 extends over 12 amino acids. Germline-derived CDR1 and CDR2 are MDHEN and SYDVKM. The CDR3 loop is CASPGTGRPAFF. CDR3 nucleotide sequence: TGTGCCAGCCCCGGGACAGGGCGTCCGGCTTTCTTT.

The J gene is TRBJ2-2, the V gene TRBV27; TRBD1 is a possible D gene (5 bases). Germline assignment: CDR1 MNHEY and CDR2 SMNVEV (reference sequence). Trimming shortened V by 2 bases and J by 2 bases, and 9 bases separated the two germline ends. The CDR3 spans 15 residues. The CDR3 loop is CASSLIRDNTGELFF. The DNA for the CDR3 is TGTGCCAGCAGTTTAATCAGGGATAACACCGGGGAGCTGTTTTTT.

In its sample, this clone was seen a few times. V usage is TRBV12-3 or TRBV12-4 and J usage is TRBJ2-2; no clear D. This CDR3 region has 11 residues. V lost 8 bases, J lost 1 base, and 2 bases lay in between. The CDR3 here is CASLNTGELFF. The CDR3 DNA reads as TGTGCCAGCCTGAACACCGGGGAGCTGTTTTTT.

This clone showed up just a few times. This chain joins TRBV6-5 and TRBJ1-5, with 7 bases fitting TRBD1. The V gene's germline CDR1 is MNHEY and CDR2 SVGAGI. This CDR3 spans 15 amino acids. V trimming: 3 bases; J trimming: 9 bases; junction bases outside the gene matches: 11. The CDR3 region has the DNA TGTGCCAGCAGTTATCTAAGTAAGGGGGCAGGGCCCCAGCATTTT. The encoded protein is CASSYLSKGAGPQHF.